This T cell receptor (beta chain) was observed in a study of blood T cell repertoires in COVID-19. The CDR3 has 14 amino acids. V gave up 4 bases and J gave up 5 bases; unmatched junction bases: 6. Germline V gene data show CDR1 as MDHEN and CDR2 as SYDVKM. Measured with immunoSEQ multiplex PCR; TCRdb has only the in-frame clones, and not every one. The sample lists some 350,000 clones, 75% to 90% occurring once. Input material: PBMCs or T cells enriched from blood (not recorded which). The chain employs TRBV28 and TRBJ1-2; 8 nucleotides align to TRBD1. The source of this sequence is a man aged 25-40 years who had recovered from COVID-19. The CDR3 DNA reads TGTGCCAGCAGTTCCGGACAGGGAAGTTATGGCTACACCTTC. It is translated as CASSSGQGSYGYTF.